A selection of T cell receptor beta chains follows, all from one sample in a study of shared clonotypes between healthy human individuals. TCRdb's table, derived via immunoSEQ multiplex PCR, lists solely in-frame clones and lacks some. The top ten hold 0.055% to 0.075% of the sample, which has some 500,000 clones, 90% to 97% seen once. The specimen was naive CD4+ T cells sorted from blood. The origin of the receptors is a woman under 40 in good health. Both conserved end residues are part of each CDR3. The D gene is left open where the match is weak. Size tells how often a clone was seen (once, few, many) or the class of an expanded clone, and some rows leave it out.

D gene	V gene	J gene	clone size	CDR3 protein	CDR3 DNA
TRBD1	TRBV6-5	TRBJ2-7	-	CASSNRGPRYEQYF	TGTGCCAGCAGTAACAGGGGGCCCCGTTACGAGCAGTACTTC
-	TRBV7-6	TRBJ1-5	few	CASSLVGSTQHF	TGTGCCAGCAGCTTAGTAGGGTCCACCCAGCATTTT
TRBD1	TRBV5-4	TRBJ1-1	-	CASSLQLGQGDTEAFF	TGTGCCAGCAGCTTGCAACTTGGGCAGGGGGACACTGAAGCTTTCTTT
TRBD2	TRBV4-1	TRBJ2-7	few	CASSDGPGLANYEQYF	TGCGCCAGCAGCGACGGACCGGGACTAGCGAACTACGAGCAGTACTTC
TRBD2	TRBV29-1	TRBJ2-7	-	CSGTSGYEQYF	TGCAGCGGGACTAGCGGTTACGAGCAGTACTTC
TRBD2	TRBV18	TRBJ2-3	-	CASSRAASGRRADTQYF	TGTGCCAGCTCACGGGCAGCTAGCGGGAGACGGGCAGATACGCAGTATTTT
-	TRBV10-2	TRBJ2-4	once	CASRRGRDLQYF	TGCGCCAGCCGAAGGGGCCGGGACCTCCAATACTTC
TRBD1	TRBV7-2	TRBJ1-5	-	CASSKGQGSGNQPQHF	TGTGCCAGCAGTAAAGGACAGGGCTCAGGAAATCAGCCCCAGCATTTT
-	TRBV18	TRBJ2-7	-	CASSTGTRSSYEQYF	TGTGCCAGCTCAACCGGGACCCGCAGCTCCTACGAGCAGTACTTC
TRBD2	TRBV28	TRBJ2-5	-	CASSSGTSGRKTQYF	TGTGCCAGCAGTTCGGGGACTAGCGGGAGGAAGACCCAGTACTTC
-	TRBV18	TRBJ1-5	few	CASSRGSNQPQHF	TGTGCCAGCTCTCGGGGGAGCAATCAGCCCCAGCATTTT
TRBD2	TRBV15	TRBJ2-3	once	CATRRDRGSTDTQYF	TGTGCCACCAGGAGAGACCGCGGGAGTACAGATACGCAGTATTTT
TRBD1	TRBV28	TRBJ2-5	-	CASSLDREETQYF	TGTGCCAGCAGTTTGGACAGGGAAGAGACCCAGTACTTC
TRBD1	TRBV28	TRBJ2-1	-	CASSSSGQGAGDEQFF	TGTGCCAGCAGTTCCTCCGGACAGGGGGCTGGAGATGAGCAGTTCTTC
-	TRBV9	TRBJ2-7	-	CASSVANRASYEQYF	TGTGCCAGCAGCGTAGCAAACAGGGCCTCCTACGAGCAGTACTTC
-	TRBV28	TRBJ2-2	-	CASSLWITGELFF	TGTGCCAGCAGTTTATGGATAACCGGGGAGCTGTTTTTT
TRBD1	TRBV28	TRBJ2-7	once	CASRSGTGSFYEQYF	TGTGCCAGCAGGTCAGGGACAGGGAGTTTCTACGAGCAGTACTTC
-	TRBV28	TRBJ1-5	-	CASSLWGSYSNQPQHF	TGTGCCAGCAGTTTATGGGGGAGTTATAGCAATCAGCCCCAGCATTTT
-	TRBV5-1	TRBJ2-4	-	CASRDLDIQYF	TGCGCCAGTCGGGACTTAGACATTCAGTACTTC
-	TRBV7-9	TRBJ1-2	few	CASSAGHLSNYGYTF	TGTGCCAGCAGCGCGGGACACCTGTCTAACTATGGCTACACCTTC
-	TRBV5-1	TRBJ2-3	-	CASSLVGDDTQYF	TGCGCCAGCAGCTTGGTCGGGGATGATACGCAGTATTTT
-	TRBV5-1	TRBJ2-1	once	CASSLEASAANEQFF	TGCGCCAGCAGCTTGGAGGCTAGCGCCGCGAATGAGCAGTTCTTC
TRBD1	TRBV19	TRBJ1-5	-	CASSDTGGSYQPQHF	TGTGCCAGTAGTGATACAGGGGGTAGTTATCAGCCCCAGCATTTT
-	TRBV7-9	TRBJ1-4	-	CASSFGGVNEKLFF	TGTGCCAGCAGCTTCGGGGGTGTTAATGAAAAACTGTTTTTT
-	TRBV6-5	TRBJ1-1	-	CASSPAPGLGIEAFF	TGTGCCAGCAGTCCAGCCCCGGGTTTGGGTATTGAAGCTTTCTTT
-	TRBV18	TRBJ1-1	-	CASSPPGPLNTEAFF	TGTGCCAGCTCACCACCTGGACCCCTGAACACTGAAGCTTTCTTT
-	TRBV29-1	TRBJ1-4	-	CSVDGGGEKLFF	TGCAGCGTTGATGGAGGAGGTGAAAAACTGTTTTTT
-	TRBV27	TRBJ2-2	-	CASSRNTGELFF	TGTGCCAGCAGCCGGAACACCGGGGAGCTGTTTTTT
-	TRBV28	TRBJ1-2	-	CASSTGTPLNYGYTF	TGTGCCAGCAGCACCGGGACACCCTTAAACTATGGCTACACCTTC
TRBD2	TRBV10-3	TRBJ2-7	once	CAISEYHSGGPNEQYF	TGTGCCATCAGTGAGTACCACTCGGGAGGGCCCAACGAGCAGTACTTC
TRBD1	TRBV28	TRBJ2-7	-	CASSSGGSRGSYEQYF	TGTGCCAGCAGCTCAGGGGGTTCTAGGGGGTCCTACGAGCAGTACTTC
TRBD2	TRBV6-5	TRBJ2-3	once	CASRREGTQYF	TGTGCCAGCAGGCGGGAGGGTACGCAGTATTTT
-	TRBV28	TRBJ2-3	-	CASSFGTDTTDTQYF	TGTGCCAGCAGTTTTGGAACAGACACTACAGATACGCAGTATTTT
-	TRBV25-1	TRBJ2-7	-	CASAPPERGTYEQYF	TGTGCCAGCGCTCCCCCTGAACGGGGAACCTACGAGCAGTACTTC
-	TRBV2	TRBJ1-3	few	CASSDGRGLGNTIYF	TGTGCCAGCAGTGATGGGCGGGGGCTCGGAAACACCATATATTTT
TRBD2	TRBV2	TRBJ2-3	once	CANSNSGYGDTQYF	TGTGCCAACTCAAATAGCGGGTATGGAGATACGCAGTATTTT
-	TRBV5-6	TRBJ2-3	-	CASRPRASRGDTQYF	TGTGCCAGCAGGCCGAGGGCCAGTAGGGGGGATACGCAGTATTTT